This T cell receptor (beta chain) was sequenced in a study of early T cells in non-severe SARS-CoV-2 infection. Across the study: Sequencing of unsorted whole blood was done on bulk RNA, leaving chains unpaired.

This CDR3 is built from 13 residues. Germline V gene sequence: CDR1 SGHDN, CDR2 FVKESK. Trimming shortened V by 5 bases and J by 5 bases, and 10 bases separated the two germline ends. Individual cDNA molecules received unique molecular identifiers during library preparation. TCRdb redid the calling of the 5' RACE reads with MiXCR, one entry per CDR3 protein. The table has about 85,000 distinct CDR3 sequences, over 13% seen once. This chain links TRBV14 with TRBJ2-1; D call uncertain. Sequenced: whole blood. The receptor's source is an adult who was a healthcare worker with PCR-confirmed SARS-CoV-2 infection or an uninfected control (not recorded which). DNA for the CDR3: TGTGCCAGCAGCGGGTTAGGCGACAATGAGCAGTTCTTC. The encoded protein is CASSGLGDNEQFF.